A selection of T cell receptor beta chains follows, all from one sample in a study of T cells expressing NK-cell markers. TCRdb re-called the 5' RACE reads; one entry per CDR3 protein, DNA not given. Seen in this sample are 350,000 to 400,000 distinct CDR3 sequences; the ten most common clones hold roughly 10%. Specimen: blood T cells: a sorted CD56 or NKG2C T cell subset, CD4+ or CD8+ T cells, or bulk PBMC T cells (not recorded which). These receptors came from a woman aged 45-65 years in good health. Each CDR3 is given with its conserved first and last residue.

V	J	CDR3
TRBV7-2	TRBJ2-1	CASSLAGAGPYNEQFF
TRBV28	TRBJ2-5	CASRRLMTGLETQYF
TRBV6-5	TRBJ1-1	CASIKAGGDTEAFF
TRBV6-2/TRBV6-3	TRBJ2-5	CASSYSSGWGEETQYF
TRBV20-1	TRBJ2-3	CSARDRWRETRDTQYF
TRBV7-3	TRBJ2-5	CASSLGPGGTQYF
TRBV24-1	TRBJ1-1	CATSDLQGPEGAFF
TRBV21-1	TRBJ2-4	CASGPLPGGRLAKNIQYF
TRBV29-1	TRBJ2-2	CSVDVAGGITGELFF
TRBV29-1	TRBJ1-1	CSVDRGRNTEAFF
TRBV4-2	TRBJ2-7	CASSQPALGDEQYF
TRBV5-1	TRBJ1-2	CASSPFSGSGYTF
TRBV6-5	TRBJ1-2	CASTYRDRGRGGYTF
TRBV5-1	TRBJ2-1	CASSLTAKASNEQFF
TRBV24-1	TRBJ2-6	CATSDPGPRGANVLTF
TRBV20-1	TRBJ2-3	CSARGGLAGSQYF
TRBV10-3	TRBJ2-2	CAISPRQGQTGGELFF
TRBV20-1	TRBJ2-2	CSARGRSPIELFF
TRBV27	TRBJ1-6	CASSLAGTGGVSPLHF
TRBV5-1	TRBJ2-1	CASSTPSNEQFF
TRBV5-4	TRBJ2-1	CASSSSGGTMVEQFF
TRBV20-1	TRBJ2-3	CSASGFSGGRADTQYF
TRBV25-1	TRBJ2-3	CASSGWTGGLTDTQYF
TRBV7-8	TRBJ2-1	CASRQPTSGRAYEQFF
TRBV2	TRBJ2-3	CASRTRADTDTQYF
TRBV5-1	TRBJ2-3	CASTPRATDTQYF
TRBV6-5	TRBJ2-7	CASSPRVVSYEQYF
TRBV12-3/TRBV12-4	TRBJ1-5	CAAKGRRNQPQHF
TRBV9	TRBJ2-2	CASSVGSGGPNTGELFF
TRBV25-1	TRBJ2-7	CASSDRGTVRYF
TRBV5-1	TRBJ2-3	CATRPLRRDIGDTQYF
TRBV7-6	TRBJ2-3	CASSHGTTDTQYF
TRBV9	TRBJ2-7	CASSPLPGGEGEQYF
TRBV5-1	TRBJ1-6	CASSLNRDNSPLHF
TRBV12-3/TRBV12-4	TRBJ2-2	CASSPGSGIGTGELFF
TRBV6-6	TRBJ2-1	CASNIRSSGQFF
TRBV11-2	TRBJ1-6	CASSPDGHYNSPLHF
TRBV5-5	TRBJ2-2	CASSLKGATSGELFF
TRBV15	TRBJ2-1	CATCQGVSYNEQFF
TRBV15	TRBJ2-5	CATSRETSRETQYF
TRBV5-1	TRBJ1-6	CASSIQGSYNSPLHF
TRBV7-9	TRBJ2-1	CASSLGRAVDNEQFF